The 32 T cell receptor beta chains presented below share a single source sample, sequenced in a study of cytomegalovirus exposure and HLA in healthy donors. Use of 60 Vbeta and 13 Jbeta primers characterized the PCR. TCRdb's copy holds only in-frame clones and misses some; the assay was immunoSEQ multiplex PCR. The table includes 90,000 to 100,000 clones, about 74% detected once. Sequenced material: PBMCs. The receptors were sampled from a female donor in good health and CMV-seronegative.

Details on this clone: The sample holds other DNA sequences that translate to the same CDR3. CDR3 amino acids: CASSLRQTNTEAFF. For the CDR3, the DNA is TGTGCCAGCAGCTTGAGACAGACGAACACTGAAGCTTTCTTT. The J gene is TRBJ1-1, the V gene TRBV5-8, with D perhaps TRBD1 (5 bases). Trimming cost V 1 base and J 1 base, with 8 bases left between them. CDR3 size: 14 residues. CDR1 and CDR2 (germline): SGHTS, YDEGEE.

The chain uses TRBV19 and TRBJ1-3; D possibly corresponds to TRBD1 (6 bases). Trimming shortened V by 3 bases and J by 2 bases, and 14 bases separated the two germline ends. Looked up from germline, CDR1 is LNHDA and CDR2 is SQIVND (reference sequence). CDR3 length: 16 amino acids. The CDR3 here is CASSMYPQGTGNTIYF. CDR3 bases: TGTGCCAGTAGTATGTATCCCCAGGGGACTGGAAACACCATATATTTT.

V usage is TRBV6-5 and J usage is TRBJ2-3; TRBD2 aligns across 10 bases. With 4 bases clipped from V and 5 bases from J, the junction kept 9 bases outside the gene matches. The germline V gene encodes CDR1 MNHEY and CDR2 SVGAGI. This CDR3 comprises 16 residues. CDR3 sequence reads: CASSSQPSGGGDTQYF. CDR3 nucleotides: TGTGCCAGCAGTTCCCAACCTAGCGGGGGTGGAGATACGCAGTATTTT.

This clone has only a few counts. The rearrangement links TRBV6-5 to TRBJ1-2; D remains ambiguous. CDR3 size: 13 residues. V dropped 0 bases and J dropped 7 bases, with 9 bases sitting between them. Germline V gene data show CDR1 as MNHEY and CDR2 as SVGAGI. The CDR3 loop is CASSYSADTGYTF. The CDR3 DNA reads as TGTGCCAGCAGTTACTCGGCAGATACTGGCTACACCTTC.

The chain combines TRBV9 with TRBJ2-5; D gene ambiguous. Trimming stripped 0 bases from V and 5 bases from J, with 14 bases between. The CDR3 spans 15 residues. Germline CDR1 and CDR2: SGDLS and YYNGEE. The CDR3 sequence is CASSVAAATRETQYF. DNA for the CDR3: TGTGCCAGCAGCGTAGCGGCTGCCACGAGGGAGACCCAGTACTTC.

This clone was counted a single time. The J gene is TRBJ2-7, the V gene TRBV27; a possible D gene is TRBD1 (6 bases). The V end was cut by 7 bases, the J end by 4 bases, with 20 bases between. Germline V gene lookup returns CDR1 MNHEY and CDR2 SMNVEV (reference sequence). The CDR3 length is 15 residues. The DNA of the CDR3 is TGTGCCAGCACTCATGCCCCGACAGGACCATACGAGCAGTACTTC. Translating it yields CASTHAPTGPYEQYF.

This clone was seen a handful of times. The chain joins TRBV13 to TRBJ1-1, with a possible D match to TRBD1 (6 bases). V was pared by 6 bases and J by 4 bases, with 12 bases between. The germline V gene encodes CDR1 PRHDT and CDR2 FYEKMQ (reference sequence). The CDR3 consists of 13 residues. The CDR3 DNA follows: TGTGCCAGCAGGGTCAGGGGTCCCACTGAAGCTTTCTTT. Protein: CASRVRGPTEAFF.

In its sample, this clone was seen a few times. The chain combines TRBV19 with TRBJ1-4, with 9 bases matching TRBD1. CDR1 and CDR2 (germline): LNHDA, SQIVND (reference sequence). This CDR3 comprises 15 residues. V lost 8 bases and J lost 4; bases outside the gene matches: 8. The CDR3 is CASSLQGADNEKLFF. The CDR3 coding sequence is TGTGCCAGTTCACTACAGGGGGCGGATAATGAAAAACTGTTTTTT.

This chain connects TRBV5-8 to TRBJ2-5; unclear D gene. Deletions cut 2 bases from V and 2 bases from J, with 13 bases between. Germline V gives CDR1 SGHTS, CDR2 YDEGEE. The CDR3 runs 15 residues. CDR3 sequence: CASSFILGAQETQYF. Here the CDR3 DNA reads TGTGCCAGCAGCTTTATCCTCGGAGCACAAGAGACCCAGTACTTC.

This clone was seen only a few times. The V gene is TRBV18, the J gene TRBJ1-3; no reliable D call. Germline CDR1 reads KGHSH; CDR2 reads LQKENI. The CDR3 loop spans 16 amino acids. The V and J ends lost 1 base and 0 bases respectively, with 10 bases between them. The CDR3 bases are TGTGCCAGCTCACCACTTCGGGATCACTCTGGAAACACCATATATTTT. Its protein is CASSPLRDHSGNTIYF.

This clone is a singleton in its sample. The rearrangement uses TRBV11-2 and TRBJ2-5, with 13 bases lining up with TRBD2. This CDR3 region has 15 residues. The germline V gene encodes CDR1 SGHAT and CDR2 FQNNGV. With V trimmed by 5 bases and J by 4 bases, 4 bases remained unmatched. The CDR3 bases are TGTGCCAGCAGCCGGACTAGCGGGAGTAGAGAGACCCAGTACTTC. Its translation: CASSRTSGSRETQYF.

This clone was recorded once. This sequence joins TRBV5-8 and TRBJ2-7; TRBD1 matches 7 bases. This CDR3 spans 17 amino acids. With V trimmed by 4 bases and J by 0 bases, 13 bases remained unmatched. CDR1 is SGHTS, CDR2 YDEGEE, per germline. The CDR3 is CASSVSPWDSYSYEQYF. The CDR3 nucleotides read TGTGCCAGCAGCGTGTCCCCCTGGGACAGCTACTCCTACGAGCAGTACTTC.

The genes are TRBV7-2 and TRBJ2-1; 11 bases map to TRBD1. V was clipped by 5 bases and J by 7 bases; unmatched bases: 10. The CDR3 runs to 16 residues. The germline CDR1 and CDR2 sequences are SGHTA and FQGNSA. CDR3 in amino acids: CASSTSGTGGGNEQFF. As DNA, the CDR3 is TGTGCCAGCAGCACATCCGGGACAGGGGGTGGAAATGAGCAGTTCTTC.

The V and J genes are TRBV5-5 and TRBJ2-7, with TRBD1 matching over 8 bases. Germline values: CDR1 SGHKS, CDR2 YYEKEE (reference sequence). The CDR3 is made up of 14 amino acids. V shed 4 bases and J 1 base; nucleotides not matched to a gene: 4. CDR3 amino acids: CASSGTGPSYEQYF. The CDR3 nucleotides are TGTGCCAGCAGCGGGACAGGCCCTTCCTACGAGCAGTACTTC.

V is TRBV19 and J is TRBJ1-4; D is perhaps TRBD1 (6 bases). Germline V gene data show CDR1 as LNHDA and CDR2 as SQIVND (reference sequence). The V end was cut by 5 bases, the J end by 0 bases, with 13 bases between. CDR3 length: 16 amino acids. The CDR3 is CASSPLKGATNEKLFF. In DNA, the CDR3 is TGTGCCAGTAGTCCCCTAAAGGGGGCAACTAATGAAAAACTGTTTTTT.

This rearrangement joins TRBV28 to TRBJ1-2; D is possibly TRBD1 (5 bases). V lost 7 bases and J lost 5, with 20 bases in between. The CDR3 length is 15 residues. CDR1 is MDHEN, CDR2 SYDVKM, per germline. CDR3 sequence: CASMVESRGGYGYTF. CDR3 DNA sequence: TGTGCCAGCATGGTGGAGAGTCGGGGGGGTTATGGCTACACCTTC.

V and J are TRBV27 and TRBJ2-1; possible D gene TRBD2, 5 bases. The V gene's germline CDR1 is MNHEY and CDR2 SMNVEV (reference sequence). V was pared by 6 bases and J by 10 bases, with 19 bases between. CDR3 length equals 14 residues. CDR3 nucleotides: TGTGCCAGCAGCCAGAACTGGGGAGCGGAGGAGCAGTTCTTC. Residues: CASSQNWGAEEQFF.

This chain links TRBV9 with TRBJ2-5, with TRBD1 matching over 7 bases. With 0 bases clipped from V and 2 bases from J, the junction kept 1 base outside the gene matches. Germline V CDR1 and CDR2: SGDLS, YYNGEE. The length of the CDR3 is 14 residues. The CDR3 is CASSVGGQQETQYF. The CDR3, as DNA: TGTGCCAGCAGCGTAGGGGGACAGCAAGAGACCCAGTACTTC.

This clone appeared once. V and J are TRBV7-9 and TRBJ2-5; D not certain. V dropped 0 bases and J dropped 4 bases, with 12 bases sitting between them. Germline loops: CDR1 SEHNR, CDR2 FQNEAQ (reference sequence). The CDR3 extends over 15 amino acids. The CDR3 loop reads CASSLAGSPGETQYF. As DNA, the CDR3 is TGTGCCAGCAGCTTAGCGGGCTCCCCTGGAGAGACCCAGTACTTC.

This clone was seen once. The chain is built from TRBV19 and TRBJ1-6; 8 bases are a match to TRBD1. The CDR3 has 15 residues. Losses at the gene ends were 1 base for V and 9 bases for J; bases not matched to a gene: 5. In germline, CDR1 is LNHDA, CDR2 SQIVND (reference sequence). CDR3 bases: TGTGCCAGTAGTATAGGCGACAGGGGCATTTCACCCCTCCACTTT. It yields the protein CASSIGDRGISPLHF.

This clone was counted between two and nine times. The rearrangement uses TRBV7-2 and TRBJ2-4; tentatively, D is TRBD1 (5 bases). This CDR3 comprises 14 residues. The V gene lost 5 bases and the J gene lost 6 bases, with 14 bases spanning the gap. Germline CDR1 is SGHTA and CDR2 is FQGNSA. DNA for the CDR3: TGTGCCAGCAGCGAAAGGGGCGGTTCAAACATTCAGTACTTC. This translates into CASSERGGSNIQYF. Combining the CDR3 with reference TRBV7-2 and TRBJ2-4 gives the whole variable domain GAGVSQSPSNKVTEKGKDVELRCDPISGHTALYWYRQSLGQGLEFLIYFQGNSAPDKSGLPSDRFSAERTGGSVSTLTIQRTQQEDSAVYLCASSERGGSNIQYFGAGTRLSVL.

The rearrangement uses TRBV28 and TRBJ2-3; 8 bases align to TRBD1. The CDR3 length is 14 residues. The trim removed 3 bases at V and 4 bases at J, leaving 3 bases unmatched. Germline CDR1 is MDHEN and CDR2 is SYDVKM. CDR3 protein: CASSFPDRADTQYF. The CDR3 bases are TGTGCCAGCAGTTTCCCGGACAGGGCAGATACGCAGTATTTT.

This clone was observed a single time. The rearrangement links TRBV29-1 to TRBJ1-1; a weak D match, TRBD1 (6 bases). V was clipped by 4 bases and J by 3 bases, with 15 bases between them. The CDR3 is 14 amino acids. Germline V gene data show CDR1 as SQVTM and CDR2 as ANQGSEA. The CDR3 nucleotides read TGCAGCGTTGTAAACAGGGATTTATACACTGAAGCTTTCTTT. It translates to CSVVNRDLYTEAFF.

The V gene is TRBV29-1, the J gene TRBJ2-7; 10 positions match TRBD1. Trimming removed 5 bases from V and 2 bases from J; junction bases left unmatched: 9. The CDR3 extends over 15 amino acids. The germline V gene encodes CDR1 SQVTM and CDR2 ANQGSEA. The CDR3 nucleotides are TGCAGCGTTTTTACCCCGGGACAGGGGCCCTACGAGCAGTACTTC. Translated: CSVFTPGQGPYEQYF.

CDR3 nucleotide sequence: TGTGCCAGCAGTTCGGATGACAGGGACGGCTACACCTTC. Translated: CASSSDDRDGYTF. The V call is TRBV6-4, the J call TRBJ1-2; 7 positions agree with TRBD1. Germline CDR1 is MRHNA and CDR2 is SNTAGT. The trim removed 5 bases at V and 8 bases at J, leaving 8 bases unmatched. This CDR3 is built from 13 residues.

This clone was recorded a few times. The rearrangement joins TRBV4-2 to TRBJ1-1; D not certain. Trimming cost V 2 bases and J 1 base, with 2 bases left between them. CDR1 and CDR2 (germline): LGHNA, YNFKEQ. CDR3 length equals 12 residues. CDR3 DNA: TGTGCCAGCAGCCAACAGAACACTGAAGCTTTCTTT. Translated, it gives CASSQQNTEAFF.

The chain couples TRBV6-5 to TRBJ2-2; D may be TRBD1 (6 bases). Germline CDR1 is MNHEY and CDR2 is SVGAGI. The CDR3 is 15 amino acids. V lost 5 bases and J lost 1, with 11 bases in between. CDR3 bases: TGTGCCAGCAGTGGACAGAGGGGGAACACCGGGGAGCTGTTTTTT. As protein: CASSGQRGNTGELFF.

The rearrangement links TRBV7-8 to TRBJ2-7; 9 nucleotides line up with TRBD1. CDR1 and CDR2 from the germline V gene are SGHVS and FQNEAQ. V shed 5 bases and J 4 bases; nucleotides not matched to a gene: 15. This CDR3 has 17 amino acids. In DNA form, the CDR3 reads TGTGCCAGCAGCAAGGGCGAAGGCGGGACAGGGCGGTACGAGCAGTACTTC. This codes for CASSKGEGGTGRYEQYF.

This chain uses TRBV19 with TRBJ2-1; the match to TRBD2 covers 12 bases. This CDR3 has 14 amino acids. Germline lookup yields CDR1 LNHDA and CDR2 SQIVND (reference sequence). Trimming at V came to 5 bases and at J to 5 bases, leaving 1 base not matched to a gene. The CDR3, as DNA: TGTGCCAGTAGTCGGACTAGCGGGGACAATGAGCAGTTCTTC. Amino acids: CASSRTSGDNEQFF.

This sequence joins TRBV19 and TRBJ2-5; possibly TRBD2 for D (7 bases). Germline CDR1 reads LNHDA; CDR2 reads SQIVND (reference sequence). The CDR3 covers 13 residues. V lost 10 bases, J lost 5 bases, and 17 bases lay in between. The CDR3 loop reads CATEGGAGETQYF. DNA for the CDR3: TGTGCCACCGAGGGGGGGGCCGGGGAGACCCAGTACTTC.

The rearrangement joins TRBV6-1 to TRBJ1-2; the D gene is possibly TRBD1 (6 bases). V lost 2 bases and J 2 bases, leaving 6 bases between the germline ends. CDR3 size: 13 residues. Germline CDR1 and CDR2: MNHNS and SASEGT. In DNA, the CDR3 is TGTGCCAGCAGTGAAAGGGGGAACTATGGCTACACCTTC. Translating it yields CASSERGNYGYTF.

The chain links TRBV28 to TRBJ2-1; 11 positions agree with TRBD2. Germline V gene sequence: CDR1 MDHEN, CDR2 SYDVKM. The CDR3 spans 16 residues. V was pared by 5 bases and J by 8 bases, with 11 bases of the junction left unmatched. The CDR3 loop reads CASSPYSGRAGDEQFF. In DNA form, the CDR3 reads TGTGCCAGCAGTCCATATAGCGGGAGGGCCGGCGATGAGCAGTTCTTC.